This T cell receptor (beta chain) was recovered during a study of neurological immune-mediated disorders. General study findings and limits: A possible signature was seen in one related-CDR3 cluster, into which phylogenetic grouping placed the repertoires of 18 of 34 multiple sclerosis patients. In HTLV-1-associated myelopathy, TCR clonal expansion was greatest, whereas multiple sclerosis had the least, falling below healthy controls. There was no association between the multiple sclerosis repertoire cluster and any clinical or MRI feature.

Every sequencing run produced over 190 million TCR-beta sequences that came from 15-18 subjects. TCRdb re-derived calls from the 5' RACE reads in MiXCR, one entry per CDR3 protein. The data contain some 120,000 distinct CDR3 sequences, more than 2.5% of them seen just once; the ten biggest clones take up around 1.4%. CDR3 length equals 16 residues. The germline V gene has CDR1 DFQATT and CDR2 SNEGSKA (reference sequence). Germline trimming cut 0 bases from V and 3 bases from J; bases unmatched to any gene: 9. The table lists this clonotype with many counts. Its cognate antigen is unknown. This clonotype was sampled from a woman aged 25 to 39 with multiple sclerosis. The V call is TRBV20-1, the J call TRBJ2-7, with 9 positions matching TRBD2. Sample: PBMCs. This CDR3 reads CSARDGSGSLYYEQYF. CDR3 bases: TGCAGTGCTAGAGATGGTAGCGGGAGTCTGTACTACGAGCAGTACTTC.